This TCR beta chain was identified during a study of blood T cell repertoires in COVID-19. Study-wide context: Acute and convalescent COVID-19 samples came from the United States, Italy and Spain. Sources were T cells, B-cell-depleted T cells, or PBMCs; the material itself was cDNA or gDNA.

In the study's own analysis: Cell counts per sample came from amplifying reference gene primers. Measured with immunoSEQ multiplex PCR; TCRdb has only the in-frame clones, and not every one. Clone size and V and J calls were adopted from that table, with D and trimming inferred from the DNA. The sample lists 200,000 to 250,000 clones; 65% to 85% were seen once. Germline V gives CDR1 SGDLS, CDR2 YYNGEE. The CDR3 has 15 residues. The V end was cut by 0 bases, the J end by 4 bases, with 11 bases between. J is TRBJ2-1 and V is TRBV9; no clear D. Source material: peripheral blood. The clonotype comes from a woman between 55 and 75 years old with acute or convalescent COVID-19. Here the CDR3 reads CASSVGLETYNEQFF. The CDR3 region has the DNA TGTGCCAGCAGCGTAGGTCTAGAAACTTACAATGAGCAGTTCTTC.